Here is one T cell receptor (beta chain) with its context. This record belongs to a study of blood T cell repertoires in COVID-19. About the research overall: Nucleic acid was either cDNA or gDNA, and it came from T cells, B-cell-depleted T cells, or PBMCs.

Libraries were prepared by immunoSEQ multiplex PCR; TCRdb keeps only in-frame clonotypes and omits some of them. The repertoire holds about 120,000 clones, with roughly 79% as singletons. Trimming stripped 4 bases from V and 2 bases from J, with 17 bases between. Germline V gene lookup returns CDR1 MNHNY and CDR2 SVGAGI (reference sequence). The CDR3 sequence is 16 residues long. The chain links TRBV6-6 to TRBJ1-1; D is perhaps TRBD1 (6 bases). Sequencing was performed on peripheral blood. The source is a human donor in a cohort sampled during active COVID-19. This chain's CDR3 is CASSSRSGQRNTEAFF. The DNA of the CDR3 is TGTGCCAGCAGTTCCCGGTCCGGACAGAGAAACACTGAAGCTTTCTTT.